The clone carrying this T cell receptor beta chain was counted once. The record originates from a study of Ad26.COV2.S vaccination and SARS-CoV-2 variants. Study-wide background: COV1001, an Ad26.COV2.S trial, supplied this vaccine-arm donor.

Regarding treatment: 19 received Ad26.COV2.S at low or high dose, single or two shots; roughly five received placebo; per-sample allocation not given. Day 63 after the first vaccine or placebo injection was the time point for sampling. Germline V gene data show CDR1 as SGHDT and CDR2 as YYEEEE. V gave up 7 bases and J gave up 5 bases; unmatched junction bases: 10. The CDR3 has 14 residues. Data came from immunoSEQ multiplex PCR; TCRdb stores just in-frame clones and leaves some out. The table records roughly 350,000 clones, around nine tenths of them present only once. The origin of this receptor is a person aged 18-60 years who received the Ad26.COV2.S COVID-19 vaccine or a placebo. The starting material was peripheral blood, obtained in a trial of Ad26.COV2.S vaccine versus placebo. This chain connects TRBV5-6 to TRBJ2-5; TRBD1 matches at 8 bases. As DNA, the CDR3 is TGTGCCAGCTCTTGGACAGGGTTAGAGGAGACCCAGTACTTC. It is translated as CASSWTGLEETQYF.